The 26 T cell receptor beta chains reported below all come from one sample, sequenced in a study of shared clonotypes between healthy human individuals. The table came from immunoSEQ multiplex PCR; TCRdb's copy has only in-frame clones and leaves some out. In the table there are approximately 1,000,000 clones, 78% of which are singletons. The specimen sequenced was memory CD4+ T cells from PBMCs. The subset denotes: CD45RA-negative fraction. The receptors derive from a man aged 18 to 29 in good health. Some clones in this sample may be carry-over from other donors' samples.

V and J are TRBV2 and TRBJ1-2; no definite D call. The length of the CDR3 is 13 residues. Trimming left V 4 bases short and J 3 bases short, with 9 bases between. Germline V gene sequence: CDR1 SNHLY, CDR2 FYNNEI. The CDR3 loop is CASSAGMDYGYTF. The CDR3 bases are TGTGCCAGCAGTGCGGGCATGGACTATGGCTACACCTTC.

V is TRBV5-1 and J is TRBJ2-1; maybe TRBD1 (5 bases). The germline V and J ends were trimmed by 3 bases and 5 bases, with 12 bases remaining between them. The CDR3 has 14 amino acids. From germline, CDR1 is SGHRS and CDR2 YFSETQ. The CDR3 is CASSWQGRDNEQFF. As DNA, the CDR3 is TGCGCCAGCAGCTGGCAGGGTCGGGACAATGAGCAGTTCTTC.

The chain couples TRBV5-5 to TRBJ2-7; 7 bases match TRBD2. CDR1 is SGHKS, CDR2 YYEKEE, per germline (reference sequence). This CDR3 spans 15 amino acids. The V gene end was trimmed by 4 bases and the J gene end by 3 bases; junction bases not matched to a gene: 10. CDR3 sequence: CASSSGTERGYEQYF. The CDR3 region has the DNA TGTGCCAGCAGCAGCGGGACGGAACGGGGCTACGAGCAGTACTTC.

V gene TRBV7-2 combines with J gene TRBJ2-3, with 11 bases fitting TRBD2. V shed 5 bases, J shed 1 base, and the junction held 8 bases outside the gene matches. This CDR3 has 17 residues. Germline CDR1 and CDR2: SGHTA and FQGNSA. Here the CDR3 DNA reads TGTGCCAGCAGCCCCCGCGTACTAGCGGGAGGCACAGATACGCAGTATTTT. This gives the protein CASSPRVLAGGTDTQYF.

The chain recombines TRBV5-6 with TRBJ1-5; TRBD1 matches at 9 bases. Germline lookup yields CDR1 SGHDT and CDR2 YYEEEE. The CDR3 is 14 residues long. Trimming cost V 4 bases and J 7 bases; bases outside gene matches: 6. CDR3 amino acids: CASSLGQGRQPQHF. The CDR3 DNA reads TGTGCCAGCAGCCTCGGACAGGGGCGCCAGCCCCAGCATTTT.

Remarks on this clone: Other DNA sequences of this sample code for an identical CDR3. This chain links TRBV5-1 with TRBJ2-5; D gene ambiguous. The CDR3 consists of 14 residues. Germline V gives CDR1 SGHRS, CDR2 YFSETQ. V lost 0 bases to trimming and J lost 2 bases, with 8 bases between them. As DNA, the CDR3 is TGCGCCAGCAGCTTGGAATCGGGTCAAGAGACCCAGTACTTC. The encoded protein is CASSLESGQETQYF.

The rearrangement links TRBV2 to TRBJ2-7, with D perhaps being TRBD1 or TRBD2 (5 bases each). This CDR3 is 14 amino acids long. Germline CDR1 is SNHLY and CDR2 is FYNNEI. The V gene lost 5 bases and the J gene lost 2 bases, with 13 bases spanning the gap. The chain's CDR3 is CASSLLGVPYEQYF. The CDR3 bases are TGTGCCAGCAGTCTTTTGGGGGTCCCCTACGAGCAGTACTTC.

This chain connects TRBV7-8 to TRBJ2-2, with a weak D call TRBD1 (6 bases). V was clipped by 4 bases and J by 5 bases, with 14 bases between them. This CDR3 contains 15 residues. Germline V lookup: CDR1 SGHVS, CDR2 FQNEAQ. The CDR3 loop reads CASSSTGSRTGELFF. The CDR3 bases are TGTGCCAGCAGCTCAACAGGGAGCAGGACCGGGGAGCTGTTTTTT.

The chain combines TRBV18 with TRBJ2-7; 7 bases match TRBD1. The CDR3 has 15 amino acids. Germline loops: CDR1 KGHSH, CDR2 LQKENI. V shed 2 bases and J 3 bases; nucleotides not matched to a gene: 7. In DNA, the CDR3 is TGTGCCAGCTCACCAACCTGGGACAGTAACTACGAGCAGTACTTC. Translating it yields CASSPTWDSNYEQYF. Drawing the rest from reference TRBV18 and TRBJ2-7, the complete variable domain is NAGVMQNPRHLVRRRGQEARLRCSPMKGHSHVYWYRQLPEEGLKFMVYLQKENIIDESGMPKERFSAEFPKEGPSILRIQQVVRGDSAAYFCASSPTWDSNYEQYFGPGTRLTVT.

J is TRBJ2-3 and V is TRBV6-1, with TRBD1 identical over 7 bases. Trimming at V came to 8 bases and at J to 3 bases, leaving 5 bases not matched to a gene. Germline V lookup: CDR1 MNHNS, CDR2 SASEGT. CDR3 length: 13 amino acids. CDR3 coding DNA: TGTGCCAGCGAAGCCAGGGGGACAGATACGCAGTATTTT. Translated, it gives CASEARGTDTQYF.

The chain is built from TRBV7-6 and TRBJ2-7; 10 nucleotides line up with TRBD2. The V gene end was trimmed by 0 bases and the J gene end by 4 bases; junction bases not matched to a gene: 3. This CDR3 has 15 residues. Per germline, CDR1 SGHVS and CDR2 FNYEAQ. The CDR3 spells CASSLAASGSYEQYF. CDR3 DNA sequence: TGTGCCAGCAGCTTAGCGGCTAGCGGGAGTTACGAGCAGTACTTC.

About this clone: The sample has other DNA sequences that encode this CDR3 too. The V call is TRBV28, the J call TRBJ2-2; D is perhaps TRBD1 (5 bases). Germline CDR1 reads MDHEN; CDR2 reads SYDVKM. V dropped 1 base and J dropped 6 bases, with 6 bases sitting between them. The CDR3 is 13 residues long. The CDR3 protein is CASSLSGPGELFF. CDR3 coding DNA: TGTGCCAGCAGTTTATCAGGGCCCGGGGAGCTGTTTTTT.

This clone was observed at least ten times. The rearrangement links TRBV11-2 to TRBJ2-3; TRBD2 matches at 10 bases. This CDR3 has 13 amino acids. Germline CDR1 and CDR2: SGHAT and FQNNGV. With 4 bases clipped from V and 8 bases from J, the junction kept 3 bases outside the gene matches. DNA for the CDR3: TGTGCCAGCAGCTCCTCTAGCGGGGGTACGCAGTATTTT. Protein sequence: CASSSSSGGTQYF.

Turning to this clone: Other DNA sequences in this sample translate to the same CDR3. The DNA for the CDR3 is TGCGCCAGCAGCTTGCTACAGAGCACAGATACGCAGTATTTT. This encodes CASSLLQSTDTQYF. This chain links TRBV5-1 with TRBJ2-3; no firm D call. Trimming shortened V by 1 base and J by 0 bases, and 6 bases separated the two germline ends. Germline V gene lookup returns CDR1 SGHRS and CDR2 YFSETQ. The CDR3 is 14 residues long.

The sample holds one count of this clone. V is TRBV6-5 and J is TRBJ1-1; a weak D match, TRBD1 (6 bases). Germline CDR1 and CDR2: MNHEY and SVGAGI. This CDR3 comprises 15 residues. V lost 6 bases to trimming and J lost 4 bases, with 18 bases between them. The CDR3 here is CASSLSLGGRTEAFF. In DNA form, the CDR3 reads TGTGCCAGCAGCCTATCCCTAGGGGGGCGCACTGAAGCTTTCTTT.

This clone came up once. The chain links TRBV10-1 to TRBJ2-7; D unclear. Germline V gives CDR1 WNHNN, CDR2 SYGVQD (reference sequence). Deletions cut 3 bases from V and 0 bases from J, with 9 bases between. The CDR3 is 14 amino acids. The DNA for the CDR3 is TGCGCCAGCAGTGACAGGTTCTCCTCCTACGAGCAGTACTTC. It encodes CASSDRFSSYEQYF.

V is TRBV7-3 and J is TRBJ2-1; 7 positions match TRBD1. With 4 bases clipped from V and 3 bases from J, the junction kept 3 bases outside the gene matches. From germline, CDR1 is SGHTA and CDR2 FQGTGA. The CDR3 is 14 residues long. The CDR3 sequence: CASSWGQYYNEQFF. CDR3 DNA sequence: TGTGCCAGCAGCTGGGGACAGTACTACAATGAGCAGTTCTTC.

The chain links TRBV14 to TRBJ2-2; D not resolved. Germline CDR1 and CDR2: SGHDN and FVKESK. The CDR3 is made up of 19 amino acids. V gave up 2 bases and J gave up 0 bases, with 19 bases separating them. The CDR3 DNA is TGTGCCAGCAGCCAACGCCAGCTTACCTCACCTTCGAACACCGGGGAGCTGTTTTTT. Protein product: CASSQRQLTSPSNTGELFF.

This clone was seen more than once but under ten times. The chain couples TRBV28 to TRBJ1-1; D not resolved. The CDR3 loop spans 11 amino acids. V lost 2 bases and J lost 9, with 7 bases in between. CDR1 and CDR2 from the germline V gene are MDHEN and SYDVKM. The chain's CDR3 is CASSLNDQAFF. The DNA for the CDR3 is TGTGCCAGCAGTTTAAATGATCAAGCTTTCTTT. Full variable domain (missing parts from reference TRBV28 and TRBJ1-1): DVKVTQSSRYLVKRTGEKVFLECVQDMDHENMFWYRQDPGLGLRLIYFSYDVKMKEKGDIPEGYSVSREKKERFSLILESASTNQTSMYLCASSLNDQAFFGQGTRLTVV.

The chain recombines TRBV13 with TRBJ2-2, with a weak D call TRBD1 (6 bases). V lost 8 bases, J lost 1 base, and 11 bases lay in between. The CDR3 is 14 residues long. The germline V gene encodes CDR1 PRHDT and CDR2 FYEKMQ (reference sequence). CDR3: CASRRGQNTGELFF. CDR3 coding DNA: TGTGCCAGCCGCAGGGGCCAGAACACCGGGGAGCTGTTTTTT.

The chain links TRBV5-3 to TRBJ2-5; no clear D gene. TRBV5-3 is reported as an ORF; its role is uncertain. Deletions cut 3 bases from V and 1 base from J, with 7 bases between. The CDR3 covers 13 residues. Here the CDR3 reads CARSWSVQETQYF. In DNA form, the CDR3 reads TGTGCCAGAAGCTGGTCAGTCCAAGAGACCCAGTACTTC.

The chain joins TRBV18 to TRBJ1-2, with unresolved D. The V gene lost 3 bases and the J gene lost 5 bases, with 16 bases spanning the gap. Germline V gives CDR1 KGHSH, CDR2 LQKENI. The CDR3 totals 15 residues. The DNA of the CDR3 is TGTGCCAGCTCACCCGTCGGACCCGACGGTTATGGCTACACCTTC. It specifies CASSPVGPDGYGYTF.

On this clone: At the DNA level, this CDR3 is encoded by other sequences in the same sample as well. CDR3 region: CSARVTYEQYF. In nucleotides, the CDR3 is TGCAGTGCTAGAGTAACTTACGAGCAGTACTTC. V usage is TRBV20-1 and J usage is TRBJ2-7; D gene unclear. Germline V lookup: CDR1 DFQATT, CDR2 SNEGSKA (reference sequence). V shed 1 base and J shed 4 bases, with 5 bases lying between them. There are 11 residues in the CDR3.

This clone was seen a few times. This chain links TRBV7-2 with TRBJ2-3, with D unresolved. This CDR3 region has 10 residues. The germline gives CDR1 SGHTA, CDR2 FQGNSA. V lost 3 bases and J 6 bases, leaving 1 base between the germline ends. The DNA for the CDR3 is TGTGCCAGCAGCTTTGATACGCAGTATTTT. Protein: CASSFDTQYF. The variable domain in full, completed from reference TRBV7-2 and TRBJ2-3, reads GAGVSQSPSNKVTEKGKDVELRCDPISGHTALYWYRQSLGQGLEFLIYFQGNSAPDKSGLPSDRFSAERTGGSVSTLTIQRTQQEDSAVYLCASSFDTQYFGPGTRLTVL.

The CDR3 loop reads CASSIGGEKPQHF. The CDR3 DNA follows: TGTGCCAGTAGTATAGGAGGCGAGAAGCCCCAGCATTTT. This sequence joins TRBV19 and TRBJ1-5; no definite D call. The germline CDR1 and CDR2 sequences are LNHDA and SQIVND (reference sequence). Between the trimmed V and J ends, which lost 1 base and 8 bases, there was a span of 9 bases. The CDR3 loop spans 13 amino acids.

This clone showed up just once. The chain carries TRBV5-5 and TRBJ2-7; D is uncertain. Trimming removed 5 bases from V and 1 base from J, with 13 bases in between. This CDR3 has 14 amino acids. Per germline, CDR1 SGHKS and CDR2 YYEKEE (reference sequence). The CDR3 DNA is TGTGCCAGCAGAGAACCCGGACGGTCCTACGAGCAGTACTTC. It codes for CASREPGRSYEQYF. The full variable domain, with the rest looked up from reference TRBV5-5 and TRBJ2-7, is DAGVTQSPTHLIKTRGQQVTLRCSPISGHKSVSWYQQVLGQGPQFIFQYYEKEERGRGNFPDRFSARQFPNYSSELNVNALLLGDSALYLCASREPGRSYEQYFGPGTRLTVT.